This TCR beta chain was sequenced for a study of neoadjuvant anti-PD-1 for oral cavity cancer. Six replicates per PBMC sample, mostly from around 460 ng of genomic DNA. Clones were read by immunoSEQ multiplex PCR, and TCRdb kept only the in-frame ones, dropping some. The table records 60,000 to 75,000 clones, around 80% of them present only once. This clone was seen a single time. The sequence came from a person between 40 and 85 years old with oral cavity squamous cell carcinoma. The sequencing used PBMCs, collected before nivolumab (anti-PD-1) treatment.

The CDR3 bases are TGCGCCAGCAGCTTGGCTGACAGCCCCCCTTATGGAAACACAGATACGCAGTATTTT. Protein: CASSLADSPPYGNTDTQYF. The rearrangement uses TRBV5-1 and TRBJ2-3, with D tentatively TRBD1 (5 bases). The V end was cut by 0 bases, the J end by 2 bases, with 22 bases between. Germline-derived CDR1 and CDR2 are SGHRS and YFSETQ. The CDR3 is 19 residues long.